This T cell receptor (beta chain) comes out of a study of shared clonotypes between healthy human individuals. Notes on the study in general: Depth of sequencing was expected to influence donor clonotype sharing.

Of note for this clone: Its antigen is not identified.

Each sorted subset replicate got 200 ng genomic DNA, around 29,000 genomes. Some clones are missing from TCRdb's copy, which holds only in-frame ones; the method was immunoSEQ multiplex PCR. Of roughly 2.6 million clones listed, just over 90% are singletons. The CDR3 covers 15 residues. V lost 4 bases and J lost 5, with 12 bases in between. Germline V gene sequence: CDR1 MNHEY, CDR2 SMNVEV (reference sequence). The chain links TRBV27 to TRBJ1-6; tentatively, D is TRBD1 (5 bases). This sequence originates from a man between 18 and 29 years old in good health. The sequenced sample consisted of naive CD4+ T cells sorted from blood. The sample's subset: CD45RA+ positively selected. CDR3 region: CASSSGRGNNSPLHF. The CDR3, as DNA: TGTGCCAGCAGTTCCGGGCGGGGGAATAATTCACCCCTCCACTTT.